The entry below describes one T cell receptor (beta chain). Its antigen remains unidentified. No clone much larger than this one lies a single base away; base qualities are absent. TCR beta CDR3 regions were sequenced from DNA using the immunoSEQ Assay. In the paper's pipeline: T cell density was computed as TCR beta template counts normalized to usable DNA estimated by amplifying housekeeping genes. Richness was estimated with the preseqR package, extrapolating to 400,000 templates for PBMC samples and 120,000 templates for tissue samples. Clonality was defined by subtracting Pielou's evenness from one. Tissue-enriched TCRs were identified through differential abundance testing performed on productive amino-acid clonotypes, with a minimum total count of 5 and an alpha of 0.1. The Jaccard Index and the Morisita Overlap Index were used to measure how much the repertoires overlapped between compartments. GLIPH grouped TCR beta CDR3s together with public tetramer-defined viral CDR3s, and a viral motif had to include at least three viral sequences and show V-gene enrichment. TCRdb re-hosts the immuneACCESS table, in-frame sequences only. Its copies lack some clones; in the studies checked, an unresolved V gene accounts for under half of them, and the cause for the rest is not known. From that table come the V and J calls and clone size; the DNA was used to work out D and trimming. The sample contains around 25,000 clones, approximately 86% of them found a single time. Of the sample, over 12% falls within the top ten clones.

This record belongs to a study of T cells in localized non-small cell lung cancer (dated by TCRdb to 2019 to 2021). Regarding the study in general: Comparing tumors with uninvolved tumor-adjacent lungs, the study looked at the T cell repertoires of about 240 patients with early-stage NSCLC. The mean age of the NSCLC patients was roughly 70 years, with 120 to 150 men and 107 women. All 230 or so NSCLC patients in the cohort were treatment-naive and had localized lung tumors that were resected. Beyond this particular receptor, the publication reports: Longer overall survival was associated with higher T cell density in blood, whereas shorter survival was associated with higher clonality in adjacent lung. A median of about 53 of the top 100 tumor clones were detected in paired uninvolved adjacent lung, and 28 of these tumor clones were also found among the top 100 clones of the paired uninvolved adjacent lung. Since the design was exploratory, TCR variables were selected using unadjusted p-values with no false-discovery rate correction. Because multi-region tumor sequencing was not done, intratumor heterogeneity could not be ruled out. Uninvolved tumor-adjacent lung showed the highest T cell clonality, higher than tumor, which suggests more focused antigenic responses in the uninvolved tumor-adjacent lung.

At diagnosis, peripheral blood, uninvolved tumor-adjacent lung and tumor were collected and were preserved as a mix of fresh-frozen and FFPE material. For TCR repertoire profiling, blood samples were analyzed in the form of peripheral blood mononuclear cells. Taken from cysteine to phenylalanine, the CDR3 has 12 residues. Kept here is only the CDR3 DNA, which spans 36 bases and is read in frame from base 1. V gives up 6 bases and J gives up 10 bases, and the segment between their germline ends measures 15 bases. Via the germline V gene, CDR1 is SGHNT and CDR2 YENEEA. The sequence came from a female donor older than 55 with stage I lung adenocarcinoma. This receptor chain uses TRBV11-3 and TRBJ1-1; the D gene is not confidently resolved. The source was peripheral blood, collected before any cancer treatment. The DNA sequence is given as TGTGCCAGCAGTTCGGACGAGGGAGCAGCTTTCTTT. Translated, it gives CASSSDEGAAFF.